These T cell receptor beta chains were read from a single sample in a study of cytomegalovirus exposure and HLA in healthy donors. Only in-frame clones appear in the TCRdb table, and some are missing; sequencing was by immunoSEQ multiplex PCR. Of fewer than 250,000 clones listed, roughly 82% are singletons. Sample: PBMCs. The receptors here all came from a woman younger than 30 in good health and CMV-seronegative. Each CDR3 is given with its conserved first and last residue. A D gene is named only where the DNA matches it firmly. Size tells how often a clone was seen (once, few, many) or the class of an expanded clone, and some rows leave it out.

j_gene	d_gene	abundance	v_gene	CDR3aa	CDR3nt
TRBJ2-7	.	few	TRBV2	CASSWPGDEQYF	TGTGCCAGCAGTTGGCCCGGGGATGAGCAGTACTTC
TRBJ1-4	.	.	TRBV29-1	CSGRQEFNEKLFF	TGCAGCGGGCGACAGGAGTTTAATGAAAAACTGTTTTTT
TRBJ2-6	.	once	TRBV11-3	CASSSYRGANVLTF	TGTGCCAGCAGCTCCTATCGAGGGGCCAACGTCCTGACTTTC
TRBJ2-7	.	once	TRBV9	CASSPRQELTYEQYF	TGTGCCAGCTCCCCTCGACAGGAACTCACCTACGAGCAGTACTTC
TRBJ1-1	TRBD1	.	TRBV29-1	CSAGTGGLSGTEAFF	TGCAGCGCTGGGACAGGGGGCCTCAGCGGCACTGAAGCTTTCTTT
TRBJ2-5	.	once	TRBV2	CASRRETQYF	TGTGCCAGCAGGCGAGAGACCCAGTACTTC
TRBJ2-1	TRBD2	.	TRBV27	CASSFRLAGGPYVVDEQFF	TGTGCCAGCAGTTTTCGGCTAGCGGGGGGGCCTTATGTAGTGGATGAGCAGTTCTTC
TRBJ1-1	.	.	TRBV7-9	CASSDINSYMNTEAFF	TGTGCCAGCAGCGACATTAACAGCTACATGAACACTGAAGCTTTCTTT
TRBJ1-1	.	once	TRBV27	CASSLDWSQGTSVEAFF	TGTGCCAGCAGTTTAGATTGGTCCCAGGGGACGTCCGTGGAAGCTTTCTTT
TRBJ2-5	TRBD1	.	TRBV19	CASRRTGTPQETQYF	TGTGCCAGTAGAAGGACAGGTACCCCCCAAGAGACCCAGTACTTC
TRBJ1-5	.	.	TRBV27	CASSPLLSIPSNQPQHF	TGTGCCAGCAGTCCTTTATTGAGCATTCCGAGCAATCAGCCCCAGCATTTT
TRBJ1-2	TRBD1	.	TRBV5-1	CASGIGTGVREGYTF	TGCGCCAGCGGTATCGGGACAGGGGTCCGAGAAGGCTACACCTTC
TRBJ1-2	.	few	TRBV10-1	CASSDDYGYTF	TGCGCCAGCAGTGACGACTATGGCTACACCTTC
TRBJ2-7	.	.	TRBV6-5	CASRLSRGYEQYF	TGTGCCAGCAGACTCAGCAGAGGGTACGAGCAGTACTTC
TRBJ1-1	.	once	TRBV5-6	CASSLGPQGTTEAFF	TGTGCCAGCAGCCTAGGGCCCCAGGGTACAACTGAAGCTTTCTTT
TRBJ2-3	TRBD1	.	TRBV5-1	CASTLGQGSTDTQYF	TGCGCCAGCACTCTCGGACAGGGAAGCACAGATACGCAGTATTTT
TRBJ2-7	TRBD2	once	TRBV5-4	CASSPGLAGVNSYEQYF	TGTGCCAGCAGCCCGGGACTAGCGGGCGTAAACTCCTACGAGCAGTACTTC
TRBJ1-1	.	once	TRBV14	CASSQVRFLGNTEAFF	TGTGCCAGCAGCCAAGTAAGGTTCCTAGGGAACACTGAAGCTTTCTTT
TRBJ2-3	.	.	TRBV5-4	CASSLAGGADTQYF	TGTGCCAGCAGCTTAGCCGGTGGGGCGGATACGCAGTATTTT
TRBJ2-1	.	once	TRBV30	CAWRSPLVNEQFF	TGTGCCTGGAGGTCTCCTTTAGTCAATGAGCAGTTCTTC
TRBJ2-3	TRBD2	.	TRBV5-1	CASSVLGLAGGGGTDTQYF	TGCGCCAGCAGCGTCCTTGGACTAGCGGGAGGGGGAGGCACAGATACGCAGTATTTT
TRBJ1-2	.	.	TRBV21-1	CASSTPQGYRYGYTF	TGTGCCAGCAGTACCCCCCAGGGGTATCGCTATGGCTACACCTTC
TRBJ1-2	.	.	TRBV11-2	CASSSVGGGYTF	TGTGCCAGCAGCTCAGTGGGGGGTGGCTACACCTTC
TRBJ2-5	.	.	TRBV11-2	CASSPQETQYF	TGTGCCAGCAGCCCACAAGAGACCCAGTACTTC
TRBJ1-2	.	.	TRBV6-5	CASSSPSKGYRGYTF	TGTGCCAGCAGCTCTCCTTCTAAGGGGTATCGTGGCTACACCTTC
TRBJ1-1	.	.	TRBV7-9	CASSLAGSQEAFF	TGTGCCAGCAGCTTAGCAGGTAGCCAAGAAGCTTTCTTT
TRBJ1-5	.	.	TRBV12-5	CASGLVWDSSNWQPQHF	TGTGCTAGTGGTTTGGTATGGGATTCTAGCAATTGGCAGCCCCAGCATTTT
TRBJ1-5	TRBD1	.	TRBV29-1	CSARTLDRDVRNQPQHF	TGCAGCGCTAGAACGCTTGACAGGGATGTTCGCAATCAGCCCCAGCATTTT
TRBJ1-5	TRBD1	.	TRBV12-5	CASGLDKVIGQDSNQPQHF	TGTGCTAGTGGTTTGGATAAGGTCATTGGACAGGATAGCAATCAGCCCCAGCATTTT
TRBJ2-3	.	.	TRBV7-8	CASSSYQQGSTDTQYF	TGTGCCAGCAGCTCCTACCAACAGGGAAGCACAGATACGCAGTATTTT
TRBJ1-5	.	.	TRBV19	CASRKQGSNQPQHF	TGTGCCAGTAGGAAGCAGGGAAGCAATCAGCCCCAGCATTTT
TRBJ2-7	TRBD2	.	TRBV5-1	CASSFSGTSGRGAPEQYF	TGCGCCAGCAGCTTCTCCGGGACTAGCGGGAGGGGGGCTCCCGAGCAGTACTTC
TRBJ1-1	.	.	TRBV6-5	CASRTRSMNTEAFF	TGTGCCAGCAGAACCAGGTCGATGAACACTGAAGCTTTCTTT
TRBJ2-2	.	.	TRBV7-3	CASRPLLSTGELFF	TGTGCCAGCAGGCCGCTACTGTCCACCGGGGAGCTGTTTTTT
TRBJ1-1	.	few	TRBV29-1	CSVVRQGTEAFF	TGCAGCGTTGTGCGTCAGGGGACTGAAGCTTTCTTT
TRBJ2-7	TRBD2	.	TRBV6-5	CASSARTSGPYEQYF	TGTGCCAGCAGTGCCCGGACTAGCGGGCCCTACGAGCAGTACTTC
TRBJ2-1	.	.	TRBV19	CASSIVASVGNEQFF	TGTGCCAGTAGTATAGTCGCTAGCGTGGGCAATGAGCAGTTCTTC
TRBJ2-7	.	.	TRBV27	CASSLGVGGVSGEQYF	TGTGCCAGCAGTTTAGGGGTAGGGGGGGTTTCGGGCGAGCAGTACTTC
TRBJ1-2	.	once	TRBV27	CASSFKQRANYGYTF	TGTGCCAGCAGTTTTAAACAGAGAGCTAACTATGGCTACACCTTC
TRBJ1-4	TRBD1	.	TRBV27	CASSVLQGGDEKLFF	TGTGCCAGCAGTGTCCTACAGGGGGGAGATGAAAAACTGTTTTTT
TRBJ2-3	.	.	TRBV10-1	CASSGTTDTQYF	TGCGCCAGTTCGGGAACCACAGATACGCAGTATTTT
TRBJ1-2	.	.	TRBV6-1	CASSLSRGSGYTF	TGTGCCAGCAGTCTTTCCAGGGGAAGCGGCTACACCTTC
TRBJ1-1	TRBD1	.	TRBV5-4	CASSYQQGAQTEAFF	TGTGCCAGCAGCTACCAACAGGGGGCGCAGACTGAAGCTTTCTTT
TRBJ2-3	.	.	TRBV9	CASSVGGADTQYF	TGTGCCAGCAGCGTCGGCGGAGCAGATACGCAGTATTTT
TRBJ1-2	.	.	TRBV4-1	CASSQDGGPFYGYTF	TGCGCCAGCAGCCAAGATGGAGGCCCCTTCTATGGCTACACCTTC
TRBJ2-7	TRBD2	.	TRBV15	CATSRDPISGIISPEQYF	TGTGCCACCAGCAGAGATCCCATTAGCGGGATAATTAGTCCCGAGCAGTACTTC
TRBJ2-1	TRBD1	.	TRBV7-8	CASSLYRGLDPDEQFF	TGTGCCAGCAGCTTATACAGGGGCCTGGATCCGGATGAGCAGTTCTTC
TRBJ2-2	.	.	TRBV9	CASSVAAGANTGELFF	TGTGCCAGCAGCGTAGCGGCAGGGGCGAACACCGGGGAGCTGTTTTTT
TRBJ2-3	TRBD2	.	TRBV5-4	CASRPTATSGTTDTQYF	TGTGCCAGTCGCCCAACCGCTACTAGCGGGACCACAGATACGCAGTATTTT